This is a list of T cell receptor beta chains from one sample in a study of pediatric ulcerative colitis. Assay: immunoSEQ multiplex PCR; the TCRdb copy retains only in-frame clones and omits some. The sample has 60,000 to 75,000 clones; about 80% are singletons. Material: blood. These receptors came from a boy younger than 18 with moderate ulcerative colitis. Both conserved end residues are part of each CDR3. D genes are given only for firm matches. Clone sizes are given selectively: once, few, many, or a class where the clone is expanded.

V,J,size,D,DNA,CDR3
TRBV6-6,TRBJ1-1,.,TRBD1,TGTGCCAGCAGAGTCGAACTACAGGGGAGGAACACTGAAGCTTTCTTT,CASRVELQGRNTEAFF
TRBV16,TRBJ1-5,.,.,TGTGCCAGCAGCCAATCGGGGGGCCTGGTACAGCCCCAGCATTTT,CASSQSGGLVQPQHF
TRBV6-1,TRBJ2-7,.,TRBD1,TGTGCCAGCAGCCCGTTAGGGACAGTTACCTACGAGCAGTACTTC,CASSPLGTVTYEQYF
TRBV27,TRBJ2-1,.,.,TGTGCCAGCAGTTTTGCAGGGACTTACAATGAGCAGTTCTTC,CASSFAGTYNEQFF
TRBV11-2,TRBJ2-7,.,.,TGTGCCAGCAGCTTTAGCACCTACGAGCAGTACTTC,CASSFSTYEQYF
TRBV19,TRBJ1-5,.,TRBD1,TGTGCCAGTAGTATGACAGGGAGTAATAGCAATCAGCCCCAGCATTTT,CASSMTGSNSNQPQHF
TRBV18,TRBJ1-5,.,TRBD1,TGTGCCAGCTCACCACCGACAGGGGGAAAAAACAATCAGCCCCAGCATTTT,CASSPPTGGKNNQPQHF
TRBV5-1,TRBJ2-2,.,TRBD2,TGCGCCAGCAGCTTTAGCGGGGTTAACACCGGGGAGCTGTTTTTT,CASSFSGVNTGELFF
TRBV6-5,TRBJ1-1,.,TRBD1,TGTGCCAGCAGACCTAACAGGGGCCCAGCTTTCTTT,CASRPNRGPAFF
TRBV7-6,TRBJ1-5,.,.,TGTGCCAGCAGCCTAAACATCGTACAGCCCCAGCATTTT,CASSLNIVQPQHF
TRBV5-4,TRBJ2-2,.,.,TGTGCCAGCAGCTTGGTTGGGCCCGGGGAGCTGTTTTTT,CASSLVGPGELFF
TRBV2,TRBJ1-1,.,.,TGTGCCAGCCGGACGGAGACTGGTTTGACTGAAGCTTTCTTT,CASRTETGLTEAFF
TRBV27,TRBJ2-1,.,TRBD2,TGTGCCAGCAGTTCACGACTAGCTCTTCTGTCGTCCAATGAGCAGTTCTTC,CASSSRLALLSSNEQFF
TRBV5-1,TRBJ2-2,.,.,TGCGCCAGCAGCTTGGCGCCCGCGGGGTCCGGGGAGCTGTTTTTT,CASSLAPAGSGELFF
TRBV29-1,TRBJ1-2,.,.,TGCAGCGCGGGGCGGTTACAGGGAGTCTATGGCTACACCTTC,CSAGRLQGVYGYTF
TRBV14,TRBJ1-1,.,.,TGTGCCAGCAGCCAAGTTATCGGGGCTACTGAAGCTTTCTTT,CASSQVIGATEAFF
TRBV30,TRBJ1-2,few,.,TGTGCCTGGACCAGGGGACTAGCTAACTATGGCTACACCTTC,CAWTRGLANYGYTF
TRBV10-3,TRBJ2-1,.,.,TGTGCCATCAGTGGCACAGGAGAGGGGTACAATGAGCAGTTCTTC,CAISGTGEGYNEQFF
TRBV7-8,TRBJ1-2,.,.,TGTGCCAGCAGCTCATTCCGGGGGGTCTATGGCTACACCTTC,CASSSFRGVYGYTF
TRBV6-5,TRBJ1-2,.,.,TGTGCCAGCAGTGACTCTCTCGGGACGGTCTATGGCTACACCTTC,CASSDSLGTVYGYTF
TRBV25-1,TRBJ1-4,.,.,TGTGCCAGCAGAGGCGGGGGGGTAACTAATGAAAAACTGTTTTTT,CASRGGGVTNEKLFF
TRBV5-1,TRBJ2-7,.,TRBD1,TGCGCCAGCAGCCCCGGGGACAGGGCCGGCCTCAACGAGCAGTACTTC,CASSPGDRAGLNEQYF
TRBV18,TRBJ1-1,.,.,TGTGCCAGCTCGTCAACAAGAGCGGACACTGAAGCTTTCTTT,CASSSTRADTEAFF
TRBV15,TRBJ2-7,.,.,TGTGCCACCAGCAGATCTGGGGGGGGCCAGTCCTACGAGCAGTACTTC,CATSRSGGGQSYEQYF
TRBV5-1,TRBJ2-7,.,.,TGCGCCAGCAGCTTGGCTGACAGCACTTCCTACGAGCAGTACTTC,CASSLADSTSYEQYF
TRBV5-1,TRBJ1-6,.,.,TGCGCCAGCAGCTTTCCTGGCAGCTTGAGCTCCTATAATTCACCCCTCCACTTT,CASSFPGSLSSYNSPLHF
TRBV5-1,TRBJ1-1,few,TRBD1,TGCGCCAGTAAGGACAGGGAAAACACTGAAGCTTTCTTT,CASKDRENTEAFF
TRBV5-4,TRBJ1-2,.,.,TGTGCCAGCAGCTTGCAGGGTACGAACTATGGCTACACCTTC,CASSLQGTNYGYTF
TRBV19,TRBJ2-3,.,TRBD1,TGTGCCAGTAGTATCGACAGGGGCTCAGATACGCAGTATTTT,CASSIDRGSDTQYF
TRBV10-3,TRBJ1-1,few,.,TGTGCCATCAGGGGGGGGCCCCCGACCACTGAAGCTTTCTTT,CAIRGGPPTTEAFF
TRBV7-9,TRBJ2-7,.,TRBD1,TGTGCCAGCAGCGCCTCCGGGACAGGATTCTACGAGCAGTACTTC,CASSASGTGFYEQYF
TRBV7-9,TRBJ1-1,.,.,TGTGCCAGCAGTCCACTCGAGGGCTTTTACACTGAAGCTTTCTTT,CASSPLEGFYTEAFF
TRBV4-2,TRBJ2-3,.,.,TGTGCCAGCAGCCTGTCGTTGGAAGACACAGATACGCAGTATTTT,CASSLSLEDTDTQYF
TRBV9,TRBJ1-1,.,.,TGTGCCAGCAGCGTAGAGTTCCAGATGAACACTGAAGCTTTCTTT,CASSVEFQMNTEAFF
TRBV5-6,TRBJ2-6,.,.,TGTGCCAGCAGCCGACTGCACTCTGGGGCCAACGTCCTGACTTTC,CASSRLHSGANVLTF
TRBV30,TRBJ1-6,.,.,TGTGCCTGGAGTCGGAGGAGCTCCTATAATTCACCCCTCCACTTT,CAWSRRSSYNSPLHF
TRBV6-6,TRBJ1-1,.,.,TGTGCCAGCTGTATTACAGAGCGCACTGAAGCTTTCTTT,CASCITERTEAFF
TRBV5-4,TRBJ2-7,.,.,TGTGCCAGCAGCCCTGCGAGGGGTCTAAGCTCCTACGAGCAGTACTTC,CASSPARGLSSYEQYF
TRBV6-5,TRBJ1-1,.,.,TGTGCCAGCAGAAACGACCTCAGCAACACTGAAGCTTTCTTT,CASRNDLSNTEAFF
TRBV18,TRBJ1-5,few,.,TGTGCCAGCTCACCAGAGCAGGGTCAGCCCCAGCATTTT,CASSPEQGQPQHF
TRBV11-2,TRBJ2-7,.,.,TGTGCCAGCAGTCAAGGCCAACGAGAGCAGTACTTC,CASSQGQREQYF
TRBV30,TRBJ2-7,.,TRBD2,TGTGCCTGGGTACATCAAAGCGGGAGTGGCGAGCAGTACTTC,CAWVHQSGSGEQYF
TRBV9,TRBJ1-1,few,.,TGTGCCAGCAGCGCCACAAGGATGAACACTGAAGCTTTCTTT,CASSATRMNTEAFF
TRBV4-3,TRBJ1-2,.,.,TGCGCCAGCAGCCAAGATCGGGGGACGGCCCAAAGGCTAGGCTACACCTTC,CASSQDRGTAQRLGYTF
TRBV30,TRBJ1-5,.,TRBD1,TGTGCCTGGAGTAATGGACAGGGAACACAGCCCCAGCATTTT,CAWSNGQGTQPQHF
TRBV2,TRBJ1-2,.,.,TGTGCCAGCAGTGGATCAGGGATCGGCAGGGGCTATGGCTACACCTTC,CASSGSGIGRGYGYTF
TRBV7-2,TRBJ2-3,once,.,TGTGCCAGCAGCTTAAAAAGTGGGTCGGCAGATACGCAGTATTTT,CASSLKSGSADTQYF
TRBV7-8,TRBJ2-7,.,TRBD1,TGTGCCAGCAGCTTCCGGGACAGGGGTACTCACGAGCAGTACTTC,CASSFRDRGTHEQYF
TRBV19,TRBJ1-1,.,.,TGTGCCAGTAGAAGGGCGTATGGAACTGAAGCTTTCTTT,CASRRAYGTEAFF
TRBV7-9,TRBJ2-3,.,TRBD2,TGTGCCAGCAGCTTATTTATTAGCGGGATTTCAGATACGCAGTATTTT,CASSLFISGISDTQYF
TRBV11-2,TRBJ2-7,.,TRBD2,TGTGCCAGCAGCTTAGATAGAGCGGGGGTCGACGAGCAGTACTTC,CASSLDRAGVDEQYF
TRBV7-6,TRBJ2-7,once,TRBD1,TGTGCCAGCAGCTTAGATGGCGGGGACAGGGGTTCCTACGAGCAGTACTTC,CASSLDGGDRGSYEQYF
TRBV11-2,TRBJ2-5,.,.,TGTGCCAGCAGCTTAGAAAGTCCGGGCTTGGGGACCCAGTACTTC,CASSLESPGLGTQYF